This T cell receptor beta chain comes out of a study of Graves' ophthalmopathy and Graves' hyperthyroidism. Regarding the study as a whole: Among thyroid clonotypes expanded above 0.001 frequency, most also appeared in blood.

This CDR3 contains 16 residues. Germline loops: CDR1 SGHVS, CDR2 FNYEAQ. The V and J ends lost 0 bases and 4 bases respectively, with 15 bases between them. This clonotype was observed many times. Its matching antigen is unknown. None of the included patients had other autoimmune diseases, uncontrolled infections, pregnancy or lactation, as these led to exclusion. Amplification of the TCR beta CDR3 regions used RNA transcripts (as template). The first-round RT-PCR employed HTBI primers together with the Qiagen OneStep RT-PCR kit. A multiplex PCR was then performed as the second round. Via MiXCR, TCRdb re-called the multiplex PCR reads, giving one row per CDR3 protein. The sample has some 410,000 distinct CDR3 sequences; over 20% are singletons.

Sequenced input: peripheral blood. The chain recombines TRBV7-6 with TRBJ2-5; TRBD1 might be the D (5 bases). This receptor was identified in a young woman with stable Graves' hyperthyroidism. CDR3 loop: CASSLAVRGWIETQYF. The DNA for the CDR3 is TGTGCCAGCAGCTTAGCAGTTAGGGGCTGGATAGAGACCCAGTACTTC.